The T cell receptor beta chain described here comes from a study of blood T cell repertoires in COVID-19. The wider study: The United States, Italy and Spain were the sources of the acute and convalescent COVID-19 samples. In each case, the material was cDNA or gDNA derived from T cells, B-cell-depleted T cells, or PBMCs.

This clone was seen only once. Per the original data handling: By means of reference gene primer amplification, nucleated cell counts were estimated. Data came from immunoSEQ multiplex PCR; TCRdb stores just in-frame clones and leaves some out. That table gives V, J and clone size, and the DNA gave D and trimming. The data hold about 80,000 clones, with 60% to 85% observed a single time. V was cut by 5 bases and J by 5 bases, with 19 bases left in between. The germline gives CDR1 SGHNT, CDR2 YENEEA. CDR3 length: 15 residues. This rearrangement joins TRBV11-3 to TRBJ2-7; tentatively, D is TRBD2 (6 bases). Source material: peripheral blood. The clonotype comes from a human donor in a cohort sampled during active COVID-19. DNA of the CDR3: TGTGCCAGCAGCCCGGGGGTTCGCGGGAATAACGAGCAGTACGTC. Protein: CASSPGVRGNNEQYV.